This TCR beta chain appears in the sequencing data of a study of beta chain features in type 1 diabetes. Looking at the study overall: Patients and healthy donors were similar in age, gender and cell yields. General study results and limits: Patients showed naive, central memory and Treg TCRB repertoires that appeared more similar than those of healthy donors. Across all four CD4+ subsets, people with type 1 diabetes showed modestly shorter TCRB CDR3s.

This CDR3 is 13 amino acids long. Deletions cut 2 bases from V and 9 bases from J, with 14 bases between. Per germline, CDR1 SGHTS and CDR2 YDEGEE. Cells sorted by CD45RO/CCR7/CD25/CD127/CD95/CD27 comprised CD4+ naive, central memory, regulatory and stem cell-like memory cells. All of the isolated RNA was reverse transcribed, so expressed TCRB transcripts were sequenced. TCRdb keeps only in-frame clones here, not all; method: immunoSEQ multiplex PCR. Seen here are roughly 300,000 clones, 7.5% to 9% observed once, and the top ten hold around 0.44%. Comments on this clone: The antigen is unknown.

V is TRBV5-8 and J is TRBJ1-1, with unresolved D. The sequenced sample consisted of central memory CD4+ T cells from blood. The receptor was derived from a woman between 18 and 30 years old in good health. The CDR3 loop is CASSFLQRSKAFF. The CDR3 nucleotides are TGTGCCAGCAGCTTCTTACAGCGGAGTAAAGCTTTCTTT.